This T cell receptor beta chain was sequenced during a study of T-cell reconstitution after alpha-beta-depleted transplantation in children. This clonotype was observed a handful of times. The length of the CDR3 is 14 residues. V was trimmed by 4 bases and J by 0 bases, leaving 7 bases between them. The germline CDR1 and CDR2 sequences are MNHNS and SASEGT. Using unique molecular identifiers, the investigators prepared the TCRbeta library. TCRdb called the PCR reads again in MiXCR, with one record for every CDR3 protein. The repertoire consists of nearly 550,000 distinct CDR3 sequences, with about a sixth occurring once and the leading ten covering approximately 3%.

The sequencing here drew on PBMCs from the stem cell graft donor, taken from the stem cell graft. The chain links TRBV6-1 to TRBJ1-5, with unresolved D. The receptor comes from a human donor who donated a stem cell graft to a child with acute lymphoblastic leukemia. The DNA of the CDR3 is TGTGCCAGCAGTGCTGGGATTAGCAATCAGCCCCAGCATTTT. Its translation: CASSAGISNQPQHF.